The rows below give T cell receptor beta chains drawn from one sample of a study of control samples from healthy donors and cancer patients. Sequencing was performed with immunoSEQ multiplex PCR; in TCRdb, only in-frame clones are kept and a portion is missing. The table records under 140,000 clones, more than 75% of them present only once. The sample comprised PBMCs. These receptors were collected from a woman in her sixties or seventies with lung cancer. Both conserved end residues are part of each CDR3. D genes are given only for firm matches. Size is omitted from some rows. Given values are once, few, many or a class for expanded clones.

v_call,j_call,d_call,clone_size,cdr3_nt,cdr3_aa
TRBV18,TRBJ1-4,TRBD1,.,TGTGCCAGCTCCCTAGGGACAGCAACTAATGAAAAACTGTTTTTT,CASSLGTATNEKLFF
TRBV19,TRBJ2-6,.,few,TGTGCCAGTAGTATAGATGCCTCTGGGGCCAACGTCCTGACTTTC,CASSIDASGANVLTF
TRBV6-5,TRBJ2-3,TRBD2,once,TGTGCCAGCAGTTATTTGCGGGAGTCAGATACGCAGTATTTT,CASSYLRESDTQYF
TRBV6-1,TRBJ1-2,.,.,TGTGCCAGCAGTGAATCAGTCGGCTACACCTTC,CASSESVGYTF
TRBV5-5,TRBJ1-4,.,.,TGTGCCAGCAGCTTGGGCTGGCATTCTGAAAAACTGTTTTTT,CASSLGWHSEKLFF
TRBV5-1,TRBJ2-7,.,.,TGCGCCAGCAGCTTATCCGGGTCCCTCTCGGGGGAGCAGTACTTC,CASSLSGSLSGEQYF
TRBV14,TRBJ2-7,TRBD2,.,TGTGCCAGCAGTGGGCTAGCGGAATTCGCCTACGAGCAGTACTTC,CASSGLAEFAYEQYF
TRBV6-5,TRBJ1-2,.,.,TGTGCCAGCATTGCAGGGAGCTATGGCTACACCTTC,CASIAGSYGYTF
TRBV6-5,TRBJ2-7,.,.,TGTGCCAGCAGTTCCCCCCGGACACCTTGGGAGCAGTACTTC,CASSSPRTPWEQYF
TRBV5-1,TRBJ1-1,.,.,TGCGCCAGCAGCTTGGAGGCAGGAGGGAACACTGAAGCTTTCTTT,CASSLEAGGNTEAFF
TRBV11-3,TRBJ2-7,.,.,TGTGCCAGCAGCTTAGCTCAGACGGGGTACTACGAGCAGTACTTC,CASSLAQTGYYEQYF
TRBV28,TRBJ1-2,.,.,TGTGCCAGCAGTTACAGAAATGGCTACACCTTC,CASSYRNGYTF
TRBV7-8,TRBJ2-3,.,few,TGTGCCAGCAGCCGAGCTACAGGGTGGCGGTCAGATACGCAGTATTTT,CASSRATGWRSDTQYF
TRBV11-2,TRBJ1-6,.,once,TGTGCCAGCAGCACCTCATCGACAGCCTATAATTCACCCCTCCACTTT,CASSTSSTAYNSPLHF
TRBV10-3,TRBJ2-1,TRBD1,.,TGTGCCATCAGTACGGGACAGAGGTACAATGAGCAGTTCTTC,CAISTGQRYNEQFF
TRBV18,TRBJ1-4,.,.,TGTGCCAGCTCACCACCCGCGGAGGGTACTGAAAAACTGTTTTTT,CASSPPAEGTEKLFF
TRBV11-3,TRBJ2-5,TRBD1,.,TGTGCCAGCAGCACTGGGACAGGGAAAGAGACCCAGTACTTC,CASSTGTGKETQYF
TRBV4-1,TRBJ2-1,.,.,TGCGCCAGCAGCCGCACCGGGGTTATCAATGAGCAGTTCTTC,CASSRTGVINEQFF
TRBV5-3,TRBJ2-7,TRBD2,.,TGTGCCAGAAGCGTACGGACTAGCGGGAGTTACGAGCAGTACTTC,CARSVRTSGSYEQYF
TRBV7-9,TRBJ1-5,.,.,TGTGCCAGCAGCTTGGGAGGGGGAGACAATCAGCCCCAGCATTTT,CASSLGGGDNQPQHF
TRBV10-3,TRBJ1-1,TRBD1,.,TGTGCCATCAGGAATTCCGGGACAGAGAACACTGAAGCTTTCTTT,CAIRNSGTENTEAFF
TRBV19,TRBJ2-3,TRBD2,.,TGTGCCAGTAGCTCGGGGGGGATCACAGATACGCAGTATTTT,CASSSGGITDTQYF
TRBV29-1,TRBJ1-1,.,.,TGCAGCGTTGGGCAGACCATGAACACTGAAGCTTTCTTT,CSVGQTMNTEAFF
TRBV19,TRBJ1-4,.,.,TGTGCCAGTAGTATATCGAGGGCGCGGGCTGAAAAACTGTTTTTT,CASSISRARAEKLFF
TRBV9,TRBJ1-5,.,.,TGTGCCAGCAGCGCCGGACCGGGTATGAGTCAGCCCCAGCATTTT,CASSAGPGMSQPQHF
TRBV21-1,TRBJ2-7,.,.,TGTGCCAGCAGACAGATTTCCTACGAGCAGTACTTC,CASRQISYEQYF
TRBV10-2,TRBJ2-3,.,.,TGCGCCAGCAGAGATGGGGGGGCGGGAACAGATACGCAGTATTTT,CASRDGGAGTDTQYF
TRBV19,TRBJ2-2,TRBD1,.,TGTGCCAGTAGAGACAGGGCGAGCACCGGGGAGCTGTTTTTT,CASRDRASTGELFF
TRBV4-3,TRBJ1-5,.,.,TGCGCCAGCAGCCGCGTGTATGGGGGCGCGGTGTTAAGCAATCAGCCCCAGCATTTT,CASSRVYGGAVLSNQPQHF
TRBV5-1,TRBJ1-4,.,once,TGCGCCAGCAGCTTGCGGGGCCCGGATGAAAAACTGTTTTTT,CASSLRGPDEKLFF
TRBV3-1/TRBV3-2,TRBJ1-4,.,.,TGTGCCAGCAGCCAAGATGGTATTGCTAATGAAAAACTGTTTTTT,CASSQDGIANEKLFF
TRBV4-3,TRBJ2-2,.,.,TGCGCCAGCAGCCCTCAGACGGGCACCGGGGAGCTGTTTTTT,CASSPQTGTGELFF
TRBV2,TRBJ1-1,.,.,TGTGCCAGCATCGAGCGGACCCCGAACACTGAAGCTTTCTTT,CASIERTPNTEAFF
TRBV19,TRBJ2-1,TRBD2,few,TGTGCCAGTAGCCTCTATGGCGGGGGAATTCCCGATGAGCAGTTCTTC,CASSLYGGGIPDEQFF
TRBV30,TRBJ1-2,.,.,TGTGCCTGGGAGGTGGGGGGTAACTATGGCTACACCTTC,CAWEVGGNYGYTF
TRBV14,TRBJ2-7,.,.,TGTGCCAGCAGCCTTACAGCCTCAGGGGACGAGCAGTACTTC,CASSLTASGDEQYF
TRBV3-1/TRBV3-2,TRBJ1-3,.,.,TGTGCCAGCAGCCCCATAACTAACTCTGGAAACACCATATATTTT,CASSPITNSGNTIYF
TRBV12-3/TRBV12-4,TRBJ1-1,TRBD1,.,TGTGCCAGCAGTCCGACAGGGATAACTGAAGCTTTCTTT,CASSPTGITEAFF
TRBV19,TRBJ2-7,.,.,TGTGCCAGTAGTATACCGGACAGCTACGAGCAGTACTTC,CASSIPDSYEQYF
TRBV5-1,TRBJ2-7,.,.,TGCGCCAGCAGCTTGGAGGGAGAGCAGTACTTC,CASSLEGEQYF
TRBV19,TRBJ1-2,.,once,TGTGCCAGTAGTATCGGACAGCTTAACTATGGCTACACCTTC,CASSIGQLNYGYTF
TRBV5-1,TRBJ2-7,TRBD2,.,TGCGCCAGCAGCCCCACCGGGACTAGCTCCTACGAGCAGTACTTC,CASSPTGTSSYEQYF
TRBV14,TRBJ1-1,.,.,TGTGCCAGCAGACTAATGCGAATAGGGTTGGGGGCTGAAGCTTTCTTT,CASRLMRIGLGAEAFF
TRBV3-1/TRBV3-2,TRBJ1-4,.,.,TGTGCCAGCAGCCAAGGGCCGAATAATGAAAAACTGTTTTTT,CASSQGPNNEKLFF
TRBV29-1,TRBJ2-7,.,.,TGCAGCGTGGGGCAGGAGGCCCCTTACGAGCAGTACTTC,CSVGQEAPYEQYF
TRBV7-9,TRBJ1-1,.,.,TGTGCCAGCAGCTACGGACAAACTATCGACACTGAAGCTTTCTTT,CASSYGQTIDTEAFF
TRBV4-1,TRBJ2-1,.,.,TGCGCCAGCAGCCATCCCGCAAGAAGCAGCGGAAATGAGCAGTTCTTC,CASSHPARSSGNEQFF
TRBV6-5,TRBJ1-6,TRBD1,.,TGTGCCAGCAGTTACCAGGACAGGGCTTCACCCCTCCACTTT,CASSYQDRASPLHF